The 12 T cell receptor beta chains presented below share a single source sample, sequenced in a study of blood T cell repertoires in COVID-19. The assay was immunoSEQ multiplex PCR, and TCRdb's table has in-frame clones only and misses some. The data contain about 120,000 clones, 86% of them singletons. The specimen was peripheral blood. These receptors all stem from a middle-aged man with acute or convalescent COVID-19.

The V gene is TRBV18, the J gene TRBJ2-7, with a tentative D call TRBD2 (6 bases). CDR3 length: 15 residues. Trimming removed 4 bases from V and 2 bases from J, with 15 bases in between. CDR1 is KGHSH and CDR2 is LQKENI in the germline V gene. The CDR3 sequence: CASSQLTGLPYEQYF. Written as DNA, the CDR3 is TGTGCCAGCTCACAACTTACGGGACTCCCCTACGAGCAGTACTTC.

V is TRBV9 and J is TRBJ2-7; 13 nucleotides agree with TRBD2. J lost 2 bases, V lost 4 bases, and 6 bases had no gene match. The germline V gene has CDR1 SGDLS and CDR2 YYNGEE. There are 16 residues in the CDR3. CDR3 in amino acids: CASSPRLAGGAYEQYF. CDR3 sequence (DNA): TGTGCCAGCAGCCCCCGACTAGCGGGGGGAGCCTACGAGCAGTACTTC.

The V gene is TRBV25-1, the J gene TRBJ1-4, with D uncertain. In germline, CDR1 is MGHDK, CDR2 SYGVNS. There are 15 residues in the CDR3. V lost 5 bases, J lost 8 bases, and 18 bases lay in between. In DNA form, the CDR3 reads TGTGCCAGCAGTCAAACCGACATAGGAGGAGAAAAACTGTTTTTT. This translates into CASSQTDIGGEKLFF.

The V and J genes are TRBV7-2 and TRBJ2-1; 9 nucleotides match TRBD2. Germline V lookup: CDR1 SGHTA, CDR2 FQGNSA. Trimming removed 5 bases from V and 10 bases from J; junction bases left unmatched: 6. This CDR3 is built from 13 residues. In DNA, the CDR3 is TGTGCCAGCAGCCGGATAGCGGGAGAGGAGCAGTTCTTC. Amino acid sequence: CASSRIAGEEQFF.

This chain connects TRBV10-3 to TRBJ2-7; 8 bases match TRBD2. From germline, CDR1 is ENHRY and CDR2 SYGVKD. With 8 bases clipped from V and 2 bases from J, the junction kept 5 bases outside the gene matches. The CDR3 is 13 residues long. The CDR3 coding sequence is TGTGCCATCTGGGCGGGGGGAGCCTACGAGCAGTACTTC. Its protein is CAIWAGGAYEQYF.

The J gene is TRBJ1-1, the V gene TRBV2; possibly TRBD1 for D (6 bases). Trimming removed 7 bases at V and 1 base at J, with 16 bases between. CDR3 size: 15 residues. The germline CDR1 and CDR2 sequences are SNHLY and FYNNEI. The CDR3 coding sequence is TGTGCCAGCACCGTGAGGGGGTTATCGAACACTGAAGCTTTCTTT. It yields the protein CASTVRGLSNTEAFF.

The CDR3 reads CASSGSGQEGYTF. CDR3 in DNA: TGTGCCAGTAGTGGATCAGGGCAGGAGGGCTACACCTTC. The V gene is TRBV19, the J gene TRBJ1-2; D perhaps matches TRBD1 (5 bases). This CDR3 contains 13 residues. From germline, CDR1 is LNHDA and CDR2 SQIVND (reference sequence). Deletions cut 5 bases from V and 8 bases from J, with 15 bases between.

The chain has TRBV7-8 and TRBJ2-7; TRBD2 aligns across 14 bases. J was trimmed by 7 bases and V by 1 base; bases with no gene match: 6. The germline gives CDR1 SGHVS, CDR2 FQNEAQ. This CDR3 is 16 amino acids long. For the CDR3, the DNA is TGTGCCAGCAGCTTAGGGGGACTAGCGGGAGTGGGTGAGCAGTACTTC. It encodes CASSLGGLAGVGEQYF. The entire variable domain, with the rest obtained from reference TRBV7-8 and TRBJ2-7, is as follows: GAGVSQSPRYKVAKRGQDVALRCDPISGHVSLFWYQQALGQGPEFLTYFQNEAQLDKSGLPSDRFFAERPEGSVSTLKIQRTQQEDSAVYLCASSLGGLAGVGEQYFGPGTRLTVT.

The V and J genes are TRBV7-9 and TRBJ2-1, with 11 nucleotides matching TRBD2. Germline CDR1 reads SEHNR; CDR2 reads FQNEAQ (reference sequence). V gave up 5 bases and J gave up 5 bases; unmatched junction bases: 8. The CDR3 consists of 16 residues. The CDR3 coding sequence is TGTGCCAGCAGCCCCCCACTACTAGCGGGGGACAATGAGCAGTTCTTC. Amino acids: CASSPPLLAGDNEQFF. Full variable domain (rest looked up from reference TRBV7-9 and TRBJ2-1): DTGVSQNPRHKITKRGQNVTFRCDPISEHNRLYWYRQTLGQGPEFLTYFQNEAQLEKSRLLSDRFSAERPKGSFSTLEIQRTEQGDSAMYLCASSPPLLAGDNEQFFGPGTRLTVL.

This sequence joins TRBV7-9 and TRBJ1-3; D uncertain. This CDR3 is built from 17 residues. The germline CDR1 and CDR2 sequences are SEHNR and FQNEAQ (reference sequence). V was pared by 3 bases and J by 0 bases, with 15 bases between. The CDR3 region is CASSLGRHPTSGNTIYF. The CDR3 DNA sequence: TGTGCCAGCAGCTTGGGCAGACACCCAACCTCTGGAAACACCATATATTTT.

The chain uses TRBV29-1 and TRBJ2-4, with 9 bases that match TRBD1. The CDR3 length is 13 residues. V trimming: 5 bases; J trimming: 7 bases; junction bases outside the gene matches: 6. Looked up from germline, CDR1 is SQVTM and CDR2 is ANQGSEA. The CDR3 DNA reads TGCAGCGTTCCTGGGACAGGGATCAACATTCAGTACTTC. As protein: CSVPGTGINIQYF.

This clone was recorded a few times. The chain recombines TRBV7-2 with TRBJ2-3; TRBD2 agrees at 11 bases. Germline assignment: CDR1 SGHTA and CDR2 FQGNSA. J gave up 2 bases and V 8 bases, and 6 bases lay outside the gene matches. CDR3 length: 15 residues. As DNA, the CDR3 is TGTGCCAGCGCTATAGCGGGGGGGAACACAGATACGCAGTATTTT. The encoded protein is CASAIAGGNTDTQYF.